This TCR beta chain was observed in a study of neoadjuvant anti-PD-1 for oral cavity cancer. The CDR3 runs to 14 residues. V lost 2 bases to trimming and J lost 4 bases, with 12 bases between them. Per germline, CDR1 SGHTS and CDR2 YDEGEE. Indicated time point: after neoadjuvant nivolumab, at surgical resection. The repertoire was sequenced with immunoSEQ multiplex PCR; TCRdb's copy has only in-frame clones and lacks some. The sample has approximately 13,000 clones; just under 75% are singletons. This receptor was identified in a person aged 40 to 85 with oral cavity squamous cell carcinoma. The input for sequencing was PBMCs, taken after nivolumab (anti-PD-1) treatment. The chain is built from TRBV5-8 and TRBJ1-1; perhaps TRBD1 as D (5 bases). CDR3 DNA: TGTGCCAGCAGCTTAAGGGGAGTGGGCACTGAAGCTTTCTTT. Its translation: CASSLRGVGTEAFF.